The 2 T cell receptor beta chains given below trace back to one sample, sequenced in a study of Tregs in tolerant kidney transplant recipients. Some clones are missing from TCRdb's copy, which holds only in-frame ones; the method was immunoSEQ multiplex PCR. The table shows tens of thousands of clones, with approximately 93% occurring only once. Sequenced here: CD4+ T cells from blood, sampled before the transplant. Receptors originate from a human donor who received a combined kidney and bone marrow transplant.

This chain uses TRBV2 with TRBJ2-5; TRBD2 matches 12 bases. Germline-derived CDR1 and CDR2 are SNHLY and FYNNEI. The CDR3 contains 18 residues. The V gene end was trimmed by 3 bases and the J gene end by 1 base; junction bases not matched to a gene: 9. CDR3 protein: CASSETLGTSGLQETQYF. For the CDR3, the DNA is TGTGCCAGCAGTGAGACCCTTGGGACTAGCGGGCTCCAAGAGACCCAGTACTTC. Using reference TRBV2 and TRBJ2-5 for the parts outside the CDR3, the full variable domain is EPEVTQTPSHQVTQMGQEVILRCVPISNHLYFYWYRQILGQKVEFLVSFYNNEISEKSEIFDDQFSVERPDGSNFTLKIRSTKLEDSAMYFCASSETLGTSGLQETQYFGPGTRLLVL.

J is TRBJ2-5 and V is TRBV7-2; TRBD1 matches at 8 bases. V was pared by 5 bases and J by 5 bases, with 19 bases of the junction left unmatched. This CDR3 is built from 18 residues. The germline gives CDR1 SGHTA, CDR2 FQGNSA. CDR3 amino acids: CASSVRQGNRITPETQYF. The CDR3 DNA is TGTGCCAGCAGCGTGCGACAGGGGAACCGAATAACCCCGGAGACCCAGTACTTC.